This T cell receptor (beta chain) appears in the sequencing data of a study of blood T cell repertoires in COVID-19. Profiling relied on immunoSEQ multiplex PCR, and the TCRdb table lists in-frame clones only, not all of them. The sample includes about 430,000 clones, 75% to 90% of them seen just once. The germline V gene encodes CDR1 SGHRS and CDR2 YFSETQ. The J segment lost 4 bases and the V segment lost 3 bases, leaving 4 bases of the junction unmatched. The CDR3 runs 15 residues. The TCR was taken from a man between 25 and 39 years old who had recovered from COVID-19. The rearrangement joins TRBV5-1 to TRBJ2-1, with TRBD2 matching 10 bases. The sequencing sample was made of PBMCs or T cells enriched from blood (not recorded which). The CDR3 bases are TGCGCCAGCAGCTCTCTAGCGGGAGAGTACAATGAGCAGTTCTTC. Its translation: CASSSLAGEYNEQFF.